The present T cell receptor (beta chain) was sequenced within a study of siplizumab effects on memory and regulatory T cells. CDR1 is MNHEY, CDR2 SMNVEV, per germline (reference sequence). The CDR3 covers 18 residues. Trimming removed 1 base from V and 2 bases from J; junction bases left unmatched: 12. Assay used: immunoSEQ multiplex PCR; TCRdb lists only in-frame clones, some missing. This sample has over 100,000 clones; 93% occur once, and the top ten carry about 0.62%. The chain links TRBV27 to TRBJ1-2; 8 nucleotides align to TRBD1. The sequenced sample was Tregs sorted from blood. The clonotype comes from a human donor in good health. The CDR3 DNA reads TGTGCCAGCAGTTTATACCCGCCGGACAGGGTAGCAAACTATGGCTACACCTTC. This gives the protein CASSLYPPDRVANYGYTF.